Detailed here is one T cell receptor (beta chain). Antigen unknown. The sample belongs to a study of T cell responses to AZD1222 COVID-19 vaccine. As for the study in general: Pooling covered second doses at about 4 or about 12 weeks. Study outcomes and limitations: Along spike, vaccine-associated CD4 TCRs were found throughout, with dominance at 160-218 and 743-854.

Some clones are missing from TCRdb's copy, which holds only in-frame ones; the method was immunoSEQ multiplex PCR. This sample has tens of thousands of clones, with roughly 90% found just once. Germline lookup yields CDR1 LGHNA and CDR2 YNFKEQ. V shed 4 bases and J shed 3 bases, with 15 bases lying between them. The CDR3 extends over 15 amino acids. The TCR sequence derives from an adult in good health. The V and J genes are TRBV4-2 and TRBJ1-2; D might be TRBD1 (6 bases). The sequences come from peripheral blood, collected on day 0 of AZD1222 vaccination. CDR3 DNA sequence: TGTGCCAGCAGCCCGAACAGGGAGGTCGACTATGGCTACACCTTC. Its protein is CASSPNREVDYGYTF.